This T cell receptor (beta chain) is drawn from a study of blood T cell repertoires in COVID-19. Across the study: The origin of the acute and convalescent COVID-19 samples was the United States, Italy and Spain. PBMCs, B-cell-depleted T cells, or T cells provided the cDNA or gDNA that made up the material.

How the authors handled the data: Counts of nucleated cells, estimated from reference gene primer amplification, were obtained. Method: immunoSEQ multiplex PCR; TCRdb's copy keeps in-frame clones and lacks some. V and J calls and clone size are those listed in that table; D and trimming were worked out from the DNA. This sample has around 100,000 clones; 85% occur once, and the top ten carry roughly 13%. This clone occurred a few times. Input material: peripheral blood. This receptor was obtained from a human donor in a cohort sampled during active COVID-19.

This CDR3 is CASSLRDRGFSGELFF. The CDR3 DNA sequence: TGCGCCAGCAGCTTGCGGGACAGGGGGTTTTCCGGGGAGCTGTTTTTT. The chain has TRBV5-1 and TRBJ2-2; 11 bases fit TRBD1. Germline V gene lookup returns CDR1 SGHRS and CDR2 YFSETQ. J was trimmed by 6 bases and V by 1 base; bases with no gene match: 5. This CDR3 is built from 16 residues.